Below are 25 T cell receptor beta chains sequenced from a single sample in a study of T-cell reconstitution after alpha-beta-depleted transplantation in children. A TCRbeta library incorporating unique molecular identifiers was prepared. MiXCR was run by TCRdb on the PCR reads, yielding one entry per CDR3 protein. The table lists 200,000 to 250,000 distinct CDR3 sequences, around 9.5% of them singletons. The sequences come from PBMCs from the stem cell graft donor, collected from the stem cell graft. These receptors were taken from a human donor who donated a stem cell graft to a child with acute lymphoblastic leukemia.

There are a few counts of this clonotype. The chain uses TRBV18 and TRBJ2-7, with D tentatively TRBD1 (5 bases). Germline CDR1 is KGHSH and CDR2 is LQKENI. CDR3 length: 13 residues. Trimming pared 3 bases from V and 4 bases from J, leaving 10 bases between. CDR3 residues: CASSPQGIYEQYF. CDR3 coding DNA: TGTGCCAGCTCACCTCAGGGAATATACGAGCAGTACTTC.

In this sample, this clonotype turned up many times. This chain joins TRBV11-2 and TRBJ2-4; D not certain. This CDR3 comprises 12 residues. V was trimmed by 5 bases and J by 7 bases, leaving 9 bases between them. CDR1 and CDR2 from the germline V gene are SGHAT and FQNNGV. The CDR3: CASSPGPNIQYF. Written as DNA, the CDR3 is TGTGCCAGCAGCCCCGGTCCCAACATTCAGTACTTC.

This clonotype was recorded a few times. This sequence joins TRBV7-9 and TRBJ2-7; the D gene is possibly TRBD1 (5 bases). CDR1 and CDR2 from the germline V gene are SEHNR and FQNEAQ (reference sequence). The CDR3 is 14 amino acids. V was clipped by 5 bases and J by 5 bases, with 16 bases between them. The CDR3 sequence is CASSQIPGSNEQYF. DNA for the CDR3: TGTGCCAGCAGCCAAATTCCAGGGTCGAACGAGCAGTACTTC.

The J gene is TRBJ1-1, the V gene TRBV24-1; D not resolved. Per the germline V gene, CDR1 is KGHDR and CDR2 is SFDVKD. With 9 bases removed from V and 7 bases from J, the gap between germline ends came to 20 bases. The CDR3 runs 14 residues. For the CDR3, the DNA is TGTGCCACCCGCTCGGACCGCGAAGGCAATGAAGCTTTCTTT. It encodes CATRSDREGNEAFF.

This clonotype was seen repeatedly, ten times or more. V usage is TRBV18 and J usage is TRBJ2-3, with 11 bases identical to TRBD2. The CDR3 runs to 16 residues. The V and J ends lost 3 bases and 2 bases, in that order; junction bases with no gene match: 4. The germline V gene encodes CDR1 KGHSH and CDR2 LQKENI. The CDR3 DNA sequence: TGTGCCAGCTCACCGTTAGCGGGGGGGACCACAGATACGCAGTATTTT. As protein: CASSPLAGGTTDTQYF.

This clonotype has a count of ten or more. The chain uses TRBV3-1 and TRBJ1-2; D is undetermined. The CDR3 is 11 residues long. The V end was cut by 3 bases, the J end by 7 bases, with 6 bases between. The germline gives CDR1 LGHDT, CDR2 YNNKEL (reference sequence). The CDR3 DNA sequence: TGTGCCAGCAGCCAGGGTGGTGGCTACACCTTC. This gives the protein CASSQGGGYTF.

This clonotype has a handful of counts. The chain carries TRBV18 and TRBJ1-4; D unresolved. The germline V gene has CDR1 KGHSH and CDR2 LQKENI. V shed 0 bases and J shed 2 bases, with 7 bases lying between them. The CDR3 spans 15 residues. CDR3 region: CASSPPGQTNEKLFF. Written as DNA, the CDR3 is TGTGCCAGCTCACCACCAGGCCAGACTAATGAAAAACTGTTTTTT.

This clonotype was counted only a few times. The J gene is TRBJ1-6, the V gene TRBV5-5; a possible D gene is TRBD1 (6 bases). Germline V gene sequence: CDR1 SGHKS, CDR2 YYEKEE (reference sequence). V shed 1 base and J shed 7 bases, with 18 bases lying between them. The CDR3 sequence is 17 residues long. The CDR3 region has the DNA TGTGCCAGCAGCTTGACAGGGACCCCGAAAGCCAATTCACCCCTCCACTTT. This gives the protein CASSLTGTPKANSPLHF.

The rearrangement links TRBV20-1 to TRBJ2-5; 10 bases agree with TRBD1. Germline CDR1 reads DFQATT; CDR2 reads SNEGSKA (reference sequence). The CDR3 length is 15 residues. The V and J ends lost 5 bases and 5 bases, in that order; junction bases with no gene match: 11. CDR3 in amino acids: CSAYRQGAHRETQYF. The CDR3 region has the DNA TGCAGTGCTTACCGACAGGGGGCTCATAGGGAGACCCAGTACTTC.

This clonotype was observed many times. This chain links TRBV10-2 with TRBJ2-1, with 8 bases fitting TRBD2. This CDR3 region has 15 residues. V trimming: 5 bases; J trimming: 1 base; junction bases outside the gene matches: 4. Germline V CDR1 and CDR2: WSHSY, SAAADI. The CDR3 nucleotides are TGCGCCAGCAGTAACGGGGGGGGTTCCTACAATGAGCAGTTCTTC. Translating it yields CASSNGGGSYNEQFF.

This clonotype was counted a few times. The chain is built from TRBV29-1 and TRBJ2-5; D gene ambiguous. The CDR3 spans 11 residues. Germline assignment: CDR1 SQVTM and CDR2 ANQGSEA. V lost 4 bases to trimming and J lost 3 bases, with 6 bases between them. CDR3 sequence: CSVGLEETQYF. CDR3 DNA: TGCAGCGTTGGACTGGAAGAGACCCAGTACTTC.

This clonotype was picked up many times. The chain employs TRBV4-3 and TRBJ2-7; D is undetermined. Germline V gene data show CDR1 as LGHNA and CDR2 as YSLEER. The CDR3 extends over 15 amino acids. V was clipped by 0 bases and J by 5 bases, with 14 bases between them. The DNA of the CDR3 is TGCGCCAGCAGCCAAGAGGTGGCCACAAGGGACGAGCAGTACTTC. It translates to CASSQEVATRDEQYF.

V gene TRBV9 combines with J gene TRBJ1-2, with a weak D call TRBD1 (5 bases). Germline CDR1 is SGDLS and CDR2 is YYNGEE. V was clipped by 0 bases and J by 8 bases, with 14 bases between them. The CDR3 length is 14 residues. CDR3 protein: CASSVGDRLSGYTF. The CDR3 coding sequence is TGTGCCAGCAGCGTAGGGGACCGCCTTTCCGGCTACACCTTC.

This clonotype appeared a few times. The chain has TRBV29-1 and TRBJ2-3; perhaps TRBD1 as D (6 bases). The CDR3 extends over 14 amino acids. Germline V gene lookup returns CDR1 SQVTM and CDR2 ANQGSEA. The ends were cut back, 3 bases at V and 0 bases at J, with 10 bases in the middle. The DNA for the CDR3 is TGCAGCGTTGAGCCAGGGGTTAGCACAGATACGCAGTATTTT. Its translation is CSVEPGVSTDTQYF.

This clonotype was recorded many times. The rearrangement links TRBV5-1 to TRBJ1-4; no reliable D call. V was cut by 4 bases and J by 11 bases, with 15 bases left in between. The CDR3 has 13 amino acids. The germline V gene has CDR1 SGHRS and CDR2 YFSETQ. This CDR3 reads CASSPGQSGKLFF. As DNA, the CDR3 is TGCGCCAGCAGCCCTGGCCAGTCCGGGAAACTGTTTTTT.

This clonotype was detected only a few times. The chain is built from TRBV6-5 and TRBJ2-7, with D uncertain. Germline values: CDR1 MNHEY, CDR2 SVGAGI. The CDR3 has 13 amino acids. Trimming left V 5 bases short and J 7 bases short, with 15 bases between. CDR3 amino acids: CASSPLALNEQYF. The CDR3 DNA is TGTGCCAGCAGTCCCCTGGCGCTGAATGAGCAGTACTTC.

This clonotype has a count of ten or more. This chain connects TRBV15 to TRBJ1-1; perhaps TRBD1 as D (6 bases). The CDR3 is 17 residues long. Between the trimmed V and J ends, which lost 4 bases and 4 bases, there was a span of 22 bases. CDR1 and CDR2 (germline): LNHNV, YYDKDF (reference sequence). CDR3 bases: TGTGCCACCAGCAACCACGCTTTCGGCAGGGGAAGCACTGAAGCTTTCTTT. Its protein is CATSNHAFGRGSTEAFF.

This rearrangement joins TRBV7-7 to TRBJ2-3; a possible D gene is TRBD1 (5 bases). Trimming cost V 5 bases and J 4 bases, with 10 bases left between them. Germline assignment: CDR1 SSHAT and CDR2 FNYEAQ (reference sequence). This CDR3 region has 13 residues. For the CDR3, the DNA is TGTGCCAGCAGCCCAGGGTCCCCAGATACGCAGTATTTT. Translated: CASSPGSPDTQYF. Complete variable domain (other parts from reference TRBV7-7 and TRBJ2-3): GAGVSQSPRYKVTKRGQDVTLRCDPISSHATLYWYQQALGQGPEFLTYFNYEAQPDKSGLPSDRFSAERPEGSISTLTIQRTEQRDSAMYRCASSPGSPDTQYFGPGTRLTVL.

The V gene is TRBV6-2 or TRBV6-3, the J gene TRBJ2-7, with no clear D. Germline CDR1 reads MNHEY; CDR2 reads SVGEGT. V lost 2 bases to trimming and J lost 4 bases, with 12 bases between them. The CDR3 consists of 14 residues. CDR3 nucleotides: TGTGCCAGCAGTTACCCGTCAGCTGAGTACGAGCAGTACTTC. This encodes CASSYPSAEYEQYF.

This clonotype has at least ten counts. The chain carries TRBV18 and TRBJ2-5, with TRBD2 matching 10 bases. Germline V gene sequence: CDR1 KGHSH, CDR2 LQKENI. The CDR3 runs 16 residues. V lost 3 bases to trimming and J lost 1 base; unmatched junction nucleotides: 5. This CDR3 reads CASSPLAGGLQETQYF. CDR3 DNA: TGTGCCAGCTCACCCTTAGCGGGGGGACTCCAAGAGACCCAGTACTTC.

The CDR3 nucleotides are TGTGCCAGCAGCTCCCGGACAGTACCGGATGAGCAGTTCTTC. Protein: CASSSRTVPDEQFF. The rearrangement links TRBV7-9 to TRBJ2-1; possibly TRBD1 for D (6 bases). Germline V gene lookup returns CDR1 SEHNR and CDR2 FQNEAQ (reference sequence). V was shortened by 4 bases and J by 8 bases, with 15 bases between the two germline ends. This CDR3 has 14 amino acids.

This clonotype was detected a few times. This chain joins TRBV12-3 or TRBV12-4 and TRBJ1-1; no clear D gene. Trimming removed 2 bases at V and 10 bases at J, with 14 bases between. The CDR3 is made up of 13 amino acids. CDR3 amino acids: CASSLKSGGRAFF. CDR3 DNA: TGTGCCAGCAGTTTAAAGTCGGGAGGTAGAGCTTTCTTT.

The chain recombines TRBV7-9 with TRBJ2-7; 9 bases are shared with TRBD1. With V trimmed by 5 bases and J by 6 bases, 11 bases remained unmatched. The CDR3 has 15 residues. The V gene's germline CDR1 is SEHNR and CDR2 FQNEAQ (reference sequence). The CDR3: CASSPPGTGLSEQYF. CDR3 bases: TGTGCCAGCAGCCCCCCCGGGACAGGGTTATCCGAGCAGTACTTC.

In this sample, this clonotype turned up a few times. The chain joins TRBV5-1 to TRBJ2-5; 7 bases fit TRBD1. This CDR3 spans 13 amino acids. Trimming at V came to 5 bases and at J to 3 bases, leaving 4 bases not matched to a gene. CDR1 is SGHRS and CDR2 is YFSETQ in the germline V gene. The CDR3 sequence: CASRGTGEETQYF. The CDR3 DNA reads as TGCGCCAGCAGGGGCACAGGGGAAGAGACCCAGTACTTC.

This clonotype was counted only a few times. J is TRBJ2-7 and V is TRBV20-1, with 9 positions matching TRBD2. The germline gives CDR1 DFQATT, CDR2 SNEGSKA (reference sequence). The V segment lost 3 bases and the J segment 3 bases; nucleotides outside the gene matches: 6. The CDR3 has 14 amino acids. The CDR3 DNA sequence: TGCAGTGCTAGTGATAGCGGGGGAGTCTACGAGCAGTACTTC. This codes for CSASDSGGVYEQYF.